The rows below give T cell receptor beta chains drawn from one sample of a study of blood T cell repertoires in COVID-19. Assay: immunoSEQ multiplex PCR; the TCRdb copy retains only in-frame clones and omits some. The table shows 250,000 or so clones, with 80% to 90% occurring only once. Specimen: peripheral blood. Receptor source: a man at least 80 years old with acute or convalescent COVID-19. The CDR3 runs from the conserved cysteine through the conserved F or W. The D gene is left open where the match is weak. Not all rows give a size; the values are once, few, many and, for expanded clones, a class.

cdr3_aa	cdr3_nt	v_call	d_call	j_call	clone_size
CATSKSIGTSGSGKSGELFF	TGTGCCACCAGTAAATCAATAGGGACTAGCGGGAGCGGGAAATCCGGGGAGCTGTTTTTT	TRBV24-1	TRBD2	TRBJ2-2	.
CASSLWLGGWSYNEQFF	TGTGCCAGCAGCTTGTGGTTAGGAGGGTGGTCCTACAATGAGCAGTTCTTC	TRBV5-6	.	TRBJ2-1	.
CASSQDGTGDQPQHF	TGCGCCAGCAGCCAAGATGGGACAGGGGATCAGCCCCAGCATTTT	TRBV4-1	TRBD1	TRBJ1-5	.
CASSDRDRGLTNEKLFF	TGTGCCAGTAGTGATCGGGACAGGGGACTGACTAATGAAAAACTGTTTTTT	TRBV19	TRBD1	TRBJ1-4	.
CASSLGLGAGNEKLFF	TGCGCCAGCAGCTTAGGACTCGGGGCGGGAAATGAAAAACTGTTTTTT	TRBV5-1	.	TRBJ1-4	once
CASSSDLRRTEKLFF	TGTGCCAGTAGCTCAGACCTTCGGAGGACTGAAAAACTGTTTTTT	TRBV19	.	TRBJ1-4	.
CASSSSSGNTGELFF	TGTGCCAGTAGTAGCTCTAGCGGCAACACCGGGGAGCTGTTTTTT	TRBV19	TRBD2	TRBJ2-2	few
CASSLWSGGLGQPQHF	TGTGCCAGCAGTTTATGGTCAGGGGGCCTCGGTCAGCCCCAGCATTTT	TRBV27	TRBD1	TRBJ1-5	.
CASSLVRGETQYF	TGTGCCAGCAGCTTAGTGCGGGGGGAAACCCAGTACTTC	TRBV7-8	TRBD2	TRBJ2-5	.
CASSVLAGGQVGEQFF	TGTGCCAGCAGTGTTCTGGCGGGGGGGCAGGTGGGTGAGCAGTTCTTC	TRBV6-1	TRBD2	TRBJ2-1	.
CASSVTGTSRETQYF	TGTGCCAGCAGCGTAACCGGGACTAGTCGAGAGACCCAGTACTTC	TRBV9	TRBD2	TRBJ2-5	.
CASSLSTGTSHNEQFF	TGTGCCAGCAGCTTATCAACCGGGACTAGCCACAATGAGCAGTTCTTC	TRBV7-3	TRBD2	TRBJ2-1	.
CASSPIPGLASNEQFF	TGTGCCAGCAGCCCCATCCCGGGACTAGCGTCCAATGAGCAGTTCTTC	TRBV7-9	TRBD2	TRBJ2-1	.
CAISESSGRVTEAFF	TGTGCCATCAGTGAGTCGTCGGGCAGGGTTACTGAAGCTTTCTTT	TRBV10-3	.	TRBJ1-1	.
CASGLGSYANEQFF	TGTGCTAGTGGTTTGGGGAGCTATGCCAATGAGCAGTTCTTC	TRBV12-5	.	TRBJ2-1	.
CASSTKTFSSSYNSPLHF	TGTGCCAGCAGCACGAAGACATTCTCGTCGTCCTATAATTCACCCCTCCACTTT	TRBV28	.	TRBJ1-6	.
CASSFMDWNTEAFF	TGTGCCAGCAGCTTTATGGACTGGAACACTGAAGCTTTCTTT	TRBV5-6	.	TRBJ1-1	.
CATSRGLADSYEQYF	TGTGCCACCAGCAGAGGACTAGCGGATAGCTACGAGCAGTACTTC	TRBV15	TRBD2	TRBJ2-7	.
CASSERGSDTQYF	TGTGCCAGCAGTGAACGGGGGTCAGATACGCAGTATTTT	TRBV6-1	.	TRBJ2-3	.
CASRTNRGSRMGSNQPQHF	TGTGCCAGCAGAACAAACAGGGGCAGCAGGATGGGTAGCAATCAGCCCCAGCATTTT	TRBV2	TRBD1	TRBJ1-5	.
CATSRARGIYGYTF	TGTGCCACCAGCAGAGCCAGGGGCATCTATGGCTACACCTTC	TRBV15	.	TRBJ1-2	.
CASRREETQYF	TGTGCCAGCAGAAGGGAGGAGACCCAGTACTTC	TRBV6-6	.	TRBJ2-5	once
CASSWGGTGELFF	TGTGCCAGCAGTTGGGGCGGCACCGGGGAGCTGTTTTTT	TRBV27	.	TRBJ2-2	.
CASSVFGGRADTEAFF	TGTGCCAGCAGCGTATTCGGGGGAAGGGCTGACACTGAAGCTTTCTTT	TRBV9	.	TRBJ1-1	.
CASSPPAGTRTEAFF	TGTGCCAGCAGCCCCCCAGCGGGGACACGGACTGAAGCTTTCTTT	TRBV7-2	.	TRBJ1-1	once
CASRETGTNTEAFF	TGTGCCAGCAGGGAGACAGGGACAAACACTGAAGCTTTCTTT	TRBV2	TRBD1	TRBJ1-1	.
CASSQVAVDEKLFF	TGCGCCAGCAGCCAAGTTGCAGTGGATGAAAAACTGTTTTTT	TRBV4-3	.	TRBJ1-4	.
CASSAAGGGEQFF	TGTGCCAGCAGCGCCGCGGGGGGCGGTGAGCAGTTCTTC	TRBV9	TRBD2	TRBJ2-1	.
CASSFRGSGQPQHF	TGTGCCAGCAGTTTTCGAGGGTCGGGTCAGCCCCAGCATTTT	TRBV27	.	TRBJ1-5	.
CASSFPRETQYF	TGTGCCAGCAGCTTCCCCCGTGAGACCCAGTACTTC	TRBV5-4	.	TRBJ2-5	once
CASSLSTSGRVEQFF	TGTGCCAGCAGCTTAAGTACTAGCGGGAGGGTTGAGCAGTTCTTC	TRBV7-2	TRBD2	TRBJ2-1	.
CASSQPGHSVEGYTF	TGTGCCAGCAGCCAGCCGGGACACTCCGTCGAAGGCTACACCTTC	TRBV7-9	.	TRBJ1-2	.
CASSPWTGDLGEQYF	TGTGCCAGCAGCCCTTGGACAGGTGACCTTGGGGAGCAGTACTTC	TRBV7-2	TRBD1	TRBJ2-7	.
CAISDPGLGAAHTQYF	TGTGCCATCAGTGACCCGGGACTAGGTGCCGCTCATACGCAGTATTTT	TRBV10-3	TRBD2	TRBJ2-3	.
CASSRNSGIGTDTQYF	TGTGCCAGCAGCCGGAATAGCGGGATTGGCACAGATACGCAGTATTTT	TRBV3-1/TRBV3-2	TRBD2	TRBJ2-3	.
CASSTGISYYNEQFF	TGTGCCAGCTCCACCGGGATCTCATATTACAATGAGCAGTTCTTC	TRBV18	.	TRBJ2-1	.
CASSKGSPGVYTQYF	TGTGCCAGCAGCAAAGGCTCCCCGGGGGTGTATACGCAGTATTTT	TRBV21-1	.	TRBJ2-3	.
CATADYGLSGTGELFF	TGTGCCACCGCCGACTATGGATTATCAGGCACCGGGGAGCTGTTTTTT	TRBV15	.	TRBJ2-2	.
CASSPSDRLMNTEAFF	TGTGCCAGCAGCCCCTCTGACAGACTCATGAACACTGAAGCTTTCTTT	TRBV5-5	.	TRBJ1-1	.
CASSSTSQTETQYF	TGTGCCAGCAGCTCGACAAGTCAGACGGAGACCCAGTACTTC	TRBV7-9	.	TRBJ2-5	.